A single sample is the source of the 17 T cell receptor beta chains below, sequenced in a study of T cells in Graves' hyperthyroidism and ophthalmopathy. There were TCR beta CDR3 regions amplified from RNA transcripts. First-round RT-PCR with HTBI primers amplified the TCR CDR3 region. Via MiXCR, TCRdb re-called the multiplex PCR reads, giving one row per CDR3 protein. In the table there are roughly 840,000 distinct CDR3 sequences, 35% to 45% of which are singletons. Sequencing used blood. The receptor source for this set is a man between 18 and 29 years old with Graves' hyperthyroidism.

This clonotype was seen at least ten times. The chain links TRBV10-2 to TRBJ2-7; D gene ambiguous. The ends were cut back, 2 bases at V and 0 bases at J, with 5 bases in the middle. This CDR3 region has 13 residues. Germline CDR1 reads WSHSY; CDR2 reads SAAADI. CDR3 loop: CASSEASSYEQYF. For the CDR3, the DNA is TGCGCCAGCAGTGAGGCAAGCTCCTACGAGCAGTACTTC.

This clonotype has a count of ten or more. This chain joins TRBV2 and TRBJ1-4; 9 bases are a match to TRBD1. The CDR3 has 15 amino acids. Germline loops: CDR1 SNHLY, CDR2 FYNNEI. V dropped 6 bases and J dropped 7; count of bases not matched to a gene: 9. CDR3: CASRGQGLGSEKLFF. The CDR3 bases are TGTGCCAGCAGGGGACAGGGTCTCGGGAGTGAAAAACTGTTTTTT.

The CDR3 reads CASSGQTGPSYEQYF. Here the CDR3 DNA reads TGTGCCAGCAGTGGGCAGACAGGCCCCTCCTACGAGCAGTACTTC. The V call is TRBV6-5, the J call TRBJ2-7, with TRBD1 as a possible D gene (6 bases). The germline CDR1 and CDR2 sequences are MNHEY and SVGAGI. The CDR3 is 15 residues long. V was shortened by 5 bases and J by 0 bases, with 14 bases between the two germline ends.

This clonotype has ten or more counts. The chain employs TRBV15 and TRBJ1-4, with a possible D match to TRBD1 (5 bases). Trimming took off 4 bases at V and 4 bases at J, with 19 bases between the two ends. Germline assignment: CDR1 LNHNV and CDR2 YYDKDF (reference sequence). The CDR3 has 17 amino acids. CDR3 sequence: CATSTSWSRANNEKLFF. The CDR3 DNA reads as TGTGCCACCAGCACCAGCTGGTCCAGGGCCAATAATGAAAAACTGTTTTTT.

This clonotype came up a few times. The chain is built from TRBV20-1 and TRBJ2-7; 9 bases match TRBD2. Germline assignment: CDR1 DFQATT and CDR2 SNEGSKA (reference sequence). This CDR3 contains 15 residues. V lost 4 bases to trimming and J lost 5 bases; unmatched junction nucleotides: 12. CDR3 in amino acids: CSANTAAGGLHEQYF. The CDR3 nucleotides read TGCAGTGCTAATACAGCTGCGGGGGGGCTCCACGAGCAGTACTTC.

The CDR3, as DNA: TGCAGTGCTAGAGCTGGGGTCAATCAGCCCCAGCATTTT. Translation gives CSARAGVNQPQHF. The rearrangement joins TRBV20-1 to TRBJ1-5; the D is unclear. V dropped 1 base and J dropped 3 bases, with 7 bases sitting between them. Germline loops: CDR1 DFQATT, CDR2 SNEGSKA (reference sequence). The CDR3 is made up of 13 amino acids.

The chain combines TRBV7-9 with TRBJ2-5; TRBD2 is a possible D gene (7 bases). The germline V gene has CDR1 SEHNR and CDR2 FQNEAQ (reference sequence). V lost 4 bases, J lost 6 bases, and 21 bases lay in between. There are 16 residues in the CDR3. CDR3 bases: TGTGCCAGCAGCTCCTCATGGGGGGGGGGCTCGAAGACCCAGTACTTC. Its translation is CASSSSWGGGSKTQYF.

The chain couples TRBV5-6 to TRBJ2-7; no clear D gene. V shed 2 bases and J shed 5 bases, with 14 bases lying between them. This CDR3 contains 14 residues. The germline CDR1 and CDR2 sequences are SGHDT and YYEEEE. CDR3 DNA sequence: TGTGCCAGCAGCTTCCTCGATGTGCCCGACGAGCAGTACTTC. It specifies CASSFLDVPDEQYF.

This clonotype was seen more than once but under ten times. The chain carries TRBV9 and TRBJ1-1; TRBD1 is a possible D gene (6 bases). CDR1 and CDR2 from the germline V gene are SGDLS and YYNGEE. The CDR3 is 16 residues long. V lost 0 bases to trimming and J lost 1 base, with 13 bases between them. The CDR3 sequence: CASSVVGGGRNTEAFF. The CDR3 bases are TGTGCCAGCAGCGTAGTTGGAGGGGGGAGGAACACTGAAGCTTTCTTT.

Comments on this clonotype: A single base separates this from a much larger clone, so it may be a read error. This rearrangement joins TRBV7-6 to TRBJ1-6; no firm D call. Deletions cut 1 base from V and 4 bases from J, with 8 bases between. There are 15 residues in the CDR3. The germline V gene encodes CDR1 SGHVS and CDR2 FNYEAQ. CDR3 protein: CASSLEIGYNSPLHF. DNA of the CDR3: TGTGCCAGCAGCTTAGAGATAGGTTATAATTCACCCCTCCACTTT.

The CDR3: CASSPRARSGANVLTF. In DNA, the CDR3 is TGTGCCAGCAGCCCCAGGGCCCGCTCTGGGGCCAACGTCCTGACTTTC. The genes are TRBV7-2 and TRBJ2-6; D is perhaps TRBD1 (5 bases). CDR1 and CDR2 from the germline V gene are SGHTA and FQGNSA. This CDR3 comprises 16 residues. With 5 bases removed from V and 0 bases from J, the gap between germline ends came to 11 bases.

V gene TRBV12-3 or TRBV12-4 combines with J gene TRBJ1-4; D ambiguous. The CDR3 is made up of 9 amino acids. CDR3 residues: CASGEKLFF. The CDR3 DNA sequence: TGTGCTAGTGGAGAAAAACTGTTTTTT.

Ten or more counts support this clonotype. The chain employs TRBV10-3 and TRBJ1-6; 8 positions match TRBD1. CDR1 is ENHRY and CDR2 is SYGVKD in the germline V gene. The length of the CDR3 is 14 residues. The ends lost 11 bases at V and 6 bases at J; junction bases unmatched: 9. CDR3 in DNA: TGTGCCGCGGGGGGGGACAGGATTAATTCACCCCTCCACTTT. This encodes CAAGGDRINSPLHF.

In regard to this clonotype: A single base separates this from a much larger clone, so it may be a read error. A read error is likely, as this CDR3 ends without the conserved phenylalanine or tryptophan. The chain links TRBV7-3 to TRBJ2-7; D is unclear. Trimming cost V 3 bases and J 7 bases, with 7 bases left between them. The CDR3 runs to 11 residues. Germline CDR1 reads SGHTA; CDR2 reads FQGTGA. The CDR3 DNA is TGTGCCAGCAGCTTTTCAGATGAGCAGTACTCC. This encodes CASSFSDEQYS.

The J gene is TRBJ1-1, the V gene TRBV7-9, with TRBD1 matching 10 bases. The CDR3 consists of 15 residues. Germline V gene sequence: CDR1 SEHNR, CDR2 FQNEAQ (reference sequence). The ends lost 5 bases at V and 3 bases at J; junction bases unmatched: 6. In nucleotides, the CDR3 is TGTGCCAGCAGCCCCGGGACAGGGGCCTACACTGAAGCTTTCTTT. Translating gives CASSPGTGAYTEAFF.

This clonotype was seen a handful of times. V usage is TRBV12-3 or TRBV12-4 and J usage is TRBJ1-3; D gene uncertain. This CDR3 is 14 amino acids long. V lost 0 bases and J lost 3, with 6 bases in between. In nucleotides, the CDR3 is TGTGCCAGCAGTTTAGCGGCGGATGGAAACACCATATATTTT. As protein: CASSLAADGNTIYF.

This clonotype was counted between two and nine times. The chain recombines TRBV5-1 with TRBJ2-7; 10 nucleotides agree with TRBD1. CDR1 and CDR2 from the germline V gene are SGHRS and YFSETQ. V gave up 0 bases and J gave up 5 bases; unmatched junction bases: 5. The CDR3 runs 15 residues. The chain's CDR3 is CASSLAGTGVDEQYF. CDR3 bases: TGCGCCAGCAGCTTGGCCGGGACAGGGGTCGACGAGCAGTACTTC.